The T cell receptor (beta chain) described here comes from a study of cytomegalovirus exposure and HLA in healthy donors. Notes on the study in general: Sequencing artifact likely explains a cluster of highly shared sequence variants.

Germline values: CDR1 WNHNN, CDR2 SYGVQD (reference sequence). This CDR3 contains 13 residues. Trimming took 10 bases from V and 8 from J; bases not matched to a gene: 9. A word on this clone: Its antigen remains unknown.

The PCR made use of 60 Vbeta and 13 Jbeta primers. Profiling relied on immunoSEQ multiplex PCR, and the TCRdb table lists in-frame clones only, not all of them. The sample has some 56,000 clones, and its top ten clones hold over 9%. The TCR sequence derives from a woman aged 25 to 39 in good health and CMV-seropositive. The chain carries TRBV10-1 and TRBJ2-1, with 9 bases aligning to TRBD2. The specimen sequenced was PBMCs. Written as DNA, the CDR3 is TGCGCCACAGGGGCTAGCGGGATCGATGAGCAGTTCTTC. It codes for CATGASGIDEQFF.